The clone carrying this T cell receptor beta chain has just a few counts. Its cognate antigen is unknown. The data derive from a study of cytomegalovirus exposure and HLA in healthy donors. Overall study results and limits: Among CMV-associated TCR beta chains, most appeared HLA-restricted in a later analysis. HLA allele associations emerged for some 16,000 TCR beta sequences in a later analysis, at 0.05 false discovery rate. Investigators reported 150 to 200 TCR beta chains as tied to cytomegalovirus.

The PCR had 60 Vbeta and 13 Jbeta primers. The repertoire was sequenced with immunoSEQ multiplex PCR; TCRdb's copy has only in-frame clones and lacks some. This table has about 120,000 clones, roughly 71% appearing once. The germline CDR1 and CDR2 sequences are SNHLY and FYNNEI. The CDR3 extends over 13 amino acids. Trimming left V 7 bases short and J 10 bases short, with 16 bases between. The receptor was isolated from a woman in her thirties or forties in good health and CMV-seropositive. The sample was PBMCs. The chain couples TRBV2 to TRBJ1-4; D is ambiguous. The CDR3 nucleotides read TGTGCCAGCAAAATTGAGATTCGGGGAAAACTGTTTTTT. Residues: CASKIEIRGKLFF.